Listed here are 23 T cell receptor beta chains from one sample, sequenced in a study of preoperative IRX-2 immunotherapy in early breast cancer. Regarding treatment: preoperative locoregional IRX-2 cytokine immunotherapy. Produced via immunoSEQ multiplex PCR; TCRdb's table is partial and in-frame only. This table holds approximately 100,000 clones, roughly 85% found once. The input for sequencing was tumor tissue, taken after IRX-2 immunotherapy. The receptors originated from a human donor with breast cancer.

The chain carries TRBV28 and TRBJ1-4; D call uncertain. CDR1 is MDHEN, CDR2 SYDVKM, per germline. The CDR3 sequence is 14 residues long. V was trimmed by 3 bases and J by 8 bases, leaving 13 bases between them. The CDR3 bases are TGTGCCAGCAGTTTTAGAATAAGAAAGGAAAAACTGTTTTTT. The encoded protein is CASSFRIRKEKLFF.

The chain has TRBV15 and TRBJ1-2; D is undetermined. The CDR3 loop spans 16 amino acids. V shed 0 bases and J shed 4 bases, with 15 bases lying between them. Germline V gene sequence: CDR1 LNHNV, CDR2 YYDKDF (reference sequence). CDR3 residues: CATSRDRTDILYGYTF. The CDR3, as DNA: TGTGCCACCAGCAGAGATCGAACAGATATCCTCTATGGCTACACCTTC.

J is TRBJ1-5 and V is TRBV30; no definite D call. V lost 4 bases and J 3 bases, leaving 16 bases between the germline ends. The CDR3 is 15 amino acids. CDR1 is GTSNPN, CDR2 SVGIG, per germline (reference sequence). For the CDR3, the DNA is TGTGCCTGGACCGCCGGCATGGGGTCCAATCAGCCCCAGCATTTT. Protein sequence: CAWTAGMGSNQPQHF.

The V gene is TRBV19, the J gene TRBJ1-2, with 7 bases that match TRBD1. The V and J ends lost 3 bases and 4 bases, in that order; junction bases with no gene match: 8. Germline-derived CDR1 and CDR2 are LNHDA and SQIVND (reference sequence). This CDR3 is 15 amino acids long. CDR3 bases: TGTGCCAGTAGTATCGCCTCCGGGACAGCCTATGGCTACACCTTC. This translates into CASSIASGTAYGYTF.

V is TRBV29-1 and J is TRBJ2-1, with D possibly matching TRBD2 (5 bases). V lost 1 base to trimming and J lost 4 bases, with 11 bases between them. Germline-derived CDR1 and CDR2 are SQVTM and ANQGSEA. The CDR3 has 14 amino acids. The CDR3 nucleotides are TGCAGCGTTGAAGGCGGTAGAGGGTACAATGAGCAGTTCTTC. Translating gives CSVEGGRGYNEQFF.

V gene TRBV18 combines with J gene TRBJ2-1; TRBD2 matches 9 bases. CDR1 is KGHSH, CDR2 LQKENI, per germline. V shed 3 bases and J 2 bases; nucleotides not matched to a gene: 5. The CDR3 covers 16 residues. CDR3 nucleotide sequence: TGTGCCAGCTCACCCGGCGGGAGGGCCACCTACAATGAGCAGTTCTTC. It specifies CASSPGGRATYNEQFF.

This chain joins TRBV6-8 and TRBJ2-3; 7 bases are a match to TRBD2. The CDR3 spans 15 residues. CDR1 is MNHGY, CDR2 SAAAGT, per germline. Trimming at V came to 3 bases and at J to 1 base, leaving 4 bases not matched to a gene. CDR3 nucleotide sequence: TGTGCCAGCAGTTATGGGCTAGCGGGCACAGATACGCAGTATTTT. Translating it yields CASSYGLAGTDTQYF.

V gene TRBV10-2 combines with J gene TRBJ1-1; D is possibly TRBD1 (5 bases). Trimming took 5 bases from V and 6 from J, leaving 25 bases between them. Germline V gene sequence: CDR1 WSHSY, CDR2 SAAADI. This CDR3 spans 17 amino acids. The CDR3 is CASSTLNTGVGSSEAFF. CDR3 in DNA: TGCGCCAGCAGTACTTTAAACACAGGCGTCGGTAGTTCTGAAGCTTTCTTT.

This rearrangement joins TRBV29-1 to TRBJ2-2; perhaps TRBD2 as D (6 bases). Germline CDR1 SQVTM, CDR2 ANQGSEA. The CDR3 runs to 15 residues. Trimming took off 7 bases at V and 1 base at J, with 16 bases between the two ends. The CDR3 DNA follows: TGCAGCGCCAAGGGTATGGGAGGGAACACCGGGGAGCTGTTTTTT. This sequence encodes CSAKGMGGNTGELFF.

V gene TRBV7-6 combines with J gene TRBJ2-1; a weak D match, TRBD1 (6 bases). The ends were cut back, 3 bases at V and 7 bases at J, with 16 bases in the middle. The germline gives CDR1 SGHVS, CDR2 FNYEAQ. The CDR3 covers 15 residues. The CDR3 sequence: CASSFRTGSGNEQFF. The CDR3 bases are TGTGCCAGCAGCTTCCGAACAGGGTCGGGGAATGAGCAGTTCTTC.

This chain joins TRBV14 and TRBJ2-3; no clear D. V dropped 3 bases and J dropped 0 bases, with 10 bases sitting between them. Germline V gene lookup returns CDR1 SGHDN and CDR2 FVKESK. The CDR3 length is 15 residues. CDR3 sequence: CASSQRRQSTDTQYF. In DNA form, the CDR3 reads TGTGCCAGCAGCCAGCGGCGGCAGAGCACAGATACGCAGTATTTT.

The chain employs TRBV19 and TRBJ1-4; 8 bases are shared with TRBD1. Germline V gene lookup returns CDR1 LNHDA and CDR2 SQIVND (reference sequence). V was pared by 6 bases and J by 0 bases, with 0 bases of the junction left unmatched. This CDR3 is built from 14 residues. The chain's CDR3 is CASRDRATNEKLFF. CDR3 nucleotides: TGTGCCAGTAGGGACAGGGCAACTAATGAAAAACTGTTTTTT.

The sample holds many counts of this clone. Distinct nucleotide sequences in the sample also encode this CDR3. V gene TRBV6-8 combines with J gene TRBJ1-1, with 8 positions matching TRBD1. This CDR3 has 13 amino acids. Germline lookup yields CDR1 MNHGY and CDR2 SAAAGT. After removal of 5 bases from V and 5 bases from J, the junction contained 4 bases not matched to a gene. The CDR3 loop is CASSRQGWTEAFF. The CDR3 coding sequence is TGTGCCAGCAGTAGACAGGGGTGGACTGAAGCTTTCTTT.

The V gene is TRBV2, the J gene TRBJ1-5; D gene uncertain. V was pared by 10 bases and J by 0 bases, with 16 bases between. The V gene's germline CDR1 is SNHLY and CDR2 FYNNEI. This CDR3 region has 15 residues. CDR3 in DNA: TGTGCCACCGCGGACGGCACGAATAGCAATCAGCCCCAGCATTTT. It translates to CATADGTNSNQPQHF. Using reference TRBV2 and TRBJ1-5 for the parts outside the CDR3, the full variable domain is EPEVTQTPSHQVTQMGQEVILRCVPISNHLYFYWYRQILGQKVEFLVSFYNNEISEKSEIFDDQFSVERPDGSNFTLKIRSTKLEDSAMYFCATADGTNSNQPQHFGDGTRLSIL.

This sequence joins TRBV6-8 and TRBJ2-7; 8 bases match TRBD2. The CDR3 is made up of 14 amino acids. J gave up 2 bases and V 4 bases, and 4 bases lay outside the gene matches. Germline CDR1 is MNHGY and CDR2 is SAAAGT. CDR3: CASSSRGGPYEQYF. CDR3 DNA sequence: TGTGCCAGCAGTTCCCGGGGGGGACCCTACGAGCAGTACTTC.

DNA of the CDR3: TGTGCCAGCAGCTTAATGGCCGGAAACACCATATATTTT. This gives the protein CASSLMAGNTIYF. J is TRBJ1-3 and V is TRBV9; D is unresolved. CDR1 is SGDLS, CDR2 YYNGEE, per germline. Trimming stripped 4 bases from V and 4 bases from J, with 9 bases between. The CDR3 covers 13 residues.

The chain employs TRBV29-1 and TRBJ2-1; possibly TRBD1 or TRBD2 for D (5 bases each). From germline, CDR1 is SQVTM and CDR2 ANQGSEA. V gave up 5 bases and J gave up 0 bases, with 11 bases separating them. The CDR3 consists of 14 residues. The CDR3 bases are TGCAGCGTTACGGGACGAAGCTCCTACAATGAGCAGTTCTTC. Translation gives CSVTGRSSYNEQFF.

This chain uses TRBV6-8 with TRBJ2-7, with D maybe TRBD2 (5 bases). CDR3 length: 13 amino acids. The V and J ends lost 7 bases and 2 bases respectively, with 12 bases between them. Germline-derived CDR1 and CDR2 are MNHGY and SAAAGT. The CDR3 DNA follows: TGTGCCAGCACCTATTCCGGGACCTACGAGCAGTACTTC. As protein: CASTYSGTYEQYF.

The chain couples TRBV18 to TRBJ1-4; D is unclear. V lost 0 bases and J 5 bases, leaving 10 bases between the germline ends. Germline values: CDR1 KGHSH, CDR2 LQKENI. The CDR3 totals 15 residues. CDR3 nucleotide sequence: TGTGCCAGCTCACCACCGGGAATGCAGAATGAAAAACTGTTTTTT. This codes for CASSPPGMQNEKLFF.

The J gene is TRBJ2-2, the V gene TRBV19; TRBD1 agrees at 8 bases. CDR1 is LNHDA and CDR2 is SQIVND in the germline V gene (reference sequence). With V trimmed by 5 bases and J by 5 bases, 7 bases remained unmatched. The CDR3 is 15 amino acids. The chain's CDR3 is CASSPRTGRTGELFF. The CDR3 DNA is TGTGCCAGTAGTCCGAGGACAGGGAGGACCGGGGAGCTGTTTTTT.

There are many counts of this clone. This chain joins TRBV11-3 and TRBJ1-2; D remains ambiguous. This CDR3 comprises 14 residues. The ends were cut back, 5 bases at V and 2 bases at J, with 12 bases in the middle. Germline V gives CDR1 SGHNT, CDR2 YENEEA. The CDR3 DNA follows: TGTGCCAGCAGCCCCGTGTGGGGAAACTATGGCTACACCTTC. Amino acids: CASSPVWGNYGYTF.

This rearrangement joins TRBV6-8 to TRBJ1-4; 8 bases are shared with TRBD1. Germline assignment: CDR1 MNHGY and CDR2 SAAAGT. Trimming at V came to 3 bases and at J to 15 bases, leaving 15 bases not matched to a gene. The CDR3 totals 15 residues. The CDR3 DNA reads TGTGCCAGCAGTTATGGAGGGGGGGACAGGCCTGATTTGTTTTTT. This sequence encodes CASSYGGGDRPDLFF.

This sequence joins TRBV7-8 and TRBJ2-2, with D possibly matching TRBD1 (6 bases). The CDR3 is 13 residues long. The germline CDR1 and CDR2 sequences are SGHVS and FQNEAQ. V dropped 5 bases and J dropped 5 bases, with 9 bases sitting between them. In DNA, the CDR3 is TGTGCCAGCAGCCGGCAGGGGACCGGGGAGCTGTTTTTT. Amino acids: CASSRQGTGELFF.